This TCR beta chain was identified during a study of blood T cell repertoires in COVID-19. In the study overall: Samples came from the United States, Italy and Spain, spanning acute and convalescent COVID-19. PBMCs, B-cell-depleted T cells, or T cells were the source of the cDNA or gDNA that made up the material.

One Seattle source followed patients from active infection through their disease course. As processed by the authors: Quantification of nucleated cells was approximated via reference gene primer amplification. The repertoire was sequenced with immunoSEQ multiplex PCR; TCRdb's copy has only in-frame clones and lacks some. V, J and clone size are those of that table, while D and trimming were read from the DNA. The data contain tens of thousands of clones, around 87% of them singletons. In germline, CDR1 is MGHRA, CDR2 YSYEKL. The CDR3 contains 15 residues. The germline V and J ends were trimmed by 3 bases and 3 bases, with 12 bases remaining between them.

The TCR comes from an older woman with COVID-19, enrolled during active disease. V is TRBV4-1 and J is TRBJ1-5; perhaps TRBD1 as D (6 bases). Material for sequencing was peripheral blood. CDR3 residues: CASSHPGVSNQPQHF. The CDR3 nucleotides read TGCGCCAGCAGCCATCCAGGGGTTTCCAATCAGCCCCAGCATTTT.